These 32 T cell receptor beta chains originate from one sample sequenced in a study of cytomegalovirus exposure and HLA in healthy donors. The PCR contained 60 Vbeta and 13 Jbeta primers. Repertoires were generated with immunoSEQ multiplex PCR, while TCRdb's copy carries only in-frame clones and drops some. The repertoire includes some 85,000 clones, roughly 80% of them detected once, and approximately 4.6% sits in the top ten. Sequencing input: PBMCs. All receptors come from a woman in her thirties or forties in good health and CMV-seropositive.

The J gene is TRBJ2-2, the V gene TRBV19, with no clear D. CDR1 LNHDA and CDR2 SQIVND come from the germline V gene (reference sequence). Trimming pared 6 bases from V and 5 bases from J, leaving 7 bases between. This CDR3 contains 12 residues. In DNA, the CDR3 is TGTGCCAGTAGCCTAGGAACCGGGGAGCTGTTTTTT. It translates to CASSLGTGELFF.

The gene calls are TRBV6-1 and TRBJ1-5, with D unclear. The CDR3 is 12 residues long. Germline CDR1 is MNHNS and CDR2 is SASEGT. V gave up 6 bases and J gave up 2 bases, with 5 bases separating them. CDR3 nucleotides: TGTGCCAGCAGGTCAGGCAATCAGCCCCAGCATTTT. Translating gives CASRSGNQPQHF.

V is TRBV18 and J is TRBJ1-1; D remains ambiguous. The ends were cut back, 3 bases at V and 11 bases at J, with 16 bases in the middle. This CDR3 is built from 13 residues. Per germline, CDR1 KGHSH and CDR2 LQKENI. The CDR3: CASSPEPRGGAFF. For the CDR3, the DNA is TGTGCCAGCTCACCGGAGCCCCGGGGAGGCGCTTTCTTT.

The chain combines TRBV7-3 with TRBJ2-5; 9 bases agree with TRBD1. The last part of the DNA fits TRBJ2-7 better; the J call may be wrong. Germline V gives CDR1 SGHTA, CDR2 FQGTGA. The CDR3 covers 16 residues. The CDR3 DNA reads TGTGCCAGCAGCTTAACAGGGGGACAGGGCGTTAACGAGCAGTACTTC. Encoded protein: CASSLTGGQGVNEQYF.

The J gene is TRBJ2-3, the V gene TRBV9, with 8 positions matching TRBD1. Germline assignment: CDR1 SGDLS and CDR2 YYNGEE. After removal of 4 bases from V and 2 bases from J, the junction contained 9 bases not matched to a gene. The CDR3 sequence is 16 residues long. This CDR3 reads CASSTPRTGTTDTQYF. CDR3 nucleotides: TGTGCCAGCAGCACCCCTCGGACAGGGACCACAGATACGCAGTATTTT.

This sequence joins TRBV11-3 and TRBJ1-5, with no clear D. The germline CDR1 and CDR2 sequences are SGHNT and YENEEA. This CDR3 is 14 amino acids long. Deletions cut 0 bases from V and 12 bases from J, with 15 bases between. CDR3 protein: CASSLEYSPPNQHF. The CDR3 DNA follows: TGTGCCAGCAGCTTAGAGTATTCGCCCCCTAACCAGCATTTT.

The J gene is TRBJ1-2, the V gene TRBV5-4, with TRBD1 matching 10 bases. The V gene end was trimmed by 4 bases and the J gene end by 10 bases; junction bases not matched to a gene: 7. CDR3 length equals 13 residues. CDR1 and CDR2 (germline): SGHNT, YYREEE (reference sequence). For the CDR3, the DNA is TGTGCCAGCAGCCCGGACAGGGGGGGGGACTACACCTTC. Amino acid sequence: CASSPDRGGDYTF.

This clone has a handful of counts. The chain is built from TRBV7-9 and TRBJ2-2; possible D gene TRBD1, 6 bases. This CDR3 contains 13 residues. V was shortened by 5 bases and J by 7 bases, with 11 bases between the two germline ends. Germline V gene sequence: CDR1 SEHNR, CDR2 FQNEAQ (reference sequence). The CDR3 loop reads CASSPQGIGELFF. CDR3 coding DNA: TGTGCCAGCAGCCCACAGGGTATCGGGGAGCTGTTTTTT.

The CDR3 loop reads CASSPGLAREETQYF. For the CDR3, the DNA is TGTGCCAGCAGCCCGGGACTAGCGAGAGAAGAGACCCAGTACTTC. The genes are TRBV4-2 and TRBJ2-5, with 10 bases lining up with TRBD2. Germline V gives CDR1 LGHNA, CDR2 YNFKEQ. The trim removed 4 bases at V and 3 bases at J, leaving 5 bases unmatched. This CDR3 spans 15 amino acids.

This chain joins TRBV4-1 and TRBJ2-2; TRBD2 matches 9 bases. Germline lookup yields CDR1 MGHRA and CDR2 YSYEKL. V shed 0 bases, J shed 3 bases, and the junction held 8 bases outside the gene matches. The CDR3 has 18 amino acids. The CDR3 reads CASSQEASGGTYTGELFF. The CDR3, as DNA: TGCGCCAGCAGCCAAGAAGCCAGCGGGGGGACCTACACCGGGGAGCTGTTTTTT.

This chain joins TRBV6-5 and TRBJ2-3; weak D call: TRBD2 (6 bases). Germline V gene data show CDR1 as MNHEY and CDR2 as SVGAGI. This CDR3 has 12 amino acids. The V end was cut by 6 bases, the J end by 5 bases, with 9 bases between. CDR3 amino acids: CASRTGVDTQYF. The CDR3 region has the DNA TGTGCCAGCAGAACGGGGGTAGATACGCAGTATTTT.

The chain has TRBV19 and TRBJ2-3, with D perhaps TRBD2 (6 bases). V gave up 1 base and J gave up 5 bases, with 16 bases separating them. In germline, CDR1 is LNHDA, CDR2 SQIVND (reference sequence). The CDR3 runs 16 residues. The CDR3 reads CASSIVGGRRGDTQYF. CDR3 bases: TGTGCCAGTAGTATAGTTGGAGGGAGGCGCGGAGATACGCAGTATTTT. Full variable domain (rest looked up from reference TRBV19 and TRBJ2-3): DGGITQSPKYLFRKEGQNVTLSCEQNLNHDAMYWYRQDPGQGLRLIYYSQIVNDFQKGDIAEGYSVSREKKESFPLTVTSAQKNPTAFYLCASSIVGGRRGDTQYFGPGTRLTVL.

This rearrangement joins TRBV27 to TRBJ2-7; 10 positions agree with TRBD1. Per the germline V gene, CDR1 is MNHEY and CDR2 is SMNVEV (reference sequence). V was pared by 1 base and J by 6 bases, with 9 bases of the junction left unmatched. This CDR3 is 16 amino acids long. CDR3 in amino acids: CASSLLGGDRGGEQYF. The CDR3 region has the DNA TGTGCCAGCAGTTTATTAGGGGGGGACAGGGGCGGCGAGCAGTACTTC.

This chain links TRBV11-3 with TRBJ2-1; the D is unclear. Germline V gene sequence: CDR1 SGHNT, CDR2 YENEEA. Trimming removed 1 base at V and 0 bases at J, with 13 bases between. CDR3 length: 17 amino acids. In DNA form, the CDR3 reads TGTGCCAGCAGCTTAGGGAAAGAGACAAGCTCCTACAATGAGCAGTTCTTC. This translates into CASSLGKETSSYNEQFF.

The chain has TRBV6-6 and TRBJ1-1; D not certain. Germline values: CDR1 MNHNY, CDR2 SVGAGI (reference sequence). CDR3 size: 13 residues. The ends were cut back, 7 bases at V and 2 bases at J, with 11 bases in the middle. In DNA, the CDR3 is TGTGCCAGCACTGAGACAACCAACACTGAAGCTTTCTTT. As protein: CASTETTNTEAFF.

The chain has TRBV6-1 and TRBJ2-1; 7 bases align to TRBD1. Germline V gene data show CDR1 as MNHNS and CDR2 as SASEGT. Trimming took 2 bases from V and 5 from J; bases not matched to a gene: 9. The CDR3 covers 16 residues. CDR3 residues: CASSEILGGGNNEQFF. CDR3 nucleotide sequence: TGTGCCAGCAGTGAAATCTTAGGGGGCGGAAACAATGAGCAGTTCTTC.

This chain uses TRBV27 with TRBJ1-5; D perhaps matches TRBD1 (6 bases). CDR3 length equals 17 residues. V was cut by 4 bases and J by 5 bases, with 21 bases left in between. Germline V gene data show CDR1 as MNHEY and CDR2 as SMNVEV (reference sequence). CDR3 bases: TGTGCCAGCAGTTCGAAAACCGGGACGGGACATTATCAGCCCCAGCATTTT. It translates to CASSSKTGTGHYQPQHF.

The chain employs TRBV2 and TRBJ2-7; the match to TRBD2 covers 7 bases. The trim removed 3 bases at V and 5 bases at J, leaving 10 bases unmatched. Germline V gene data show CDR1 as SNHLY and CDR2 as FYNNEI. This CDR3 has 15 residues. The CDR3 protein is CASSDWAPGGNEQYF. The CDR3 DNA sequence: TGTGCCAGCAGTGATTGGGCCCCGGGGGGAAACGAGCAGTACTTC.

This clone was counted a single time. V gene TRBV15 combines with J gene TRBJ2-5, with D maybe TRBD2 (5 bases). The DNA end lines up better with TRBJ2-7; the J call may be wrong. The CDR3 covers 14 residues. CDR1 is LNHNV and CDR2 is YYDKDF in the germline V gene (reference sequence). The chain's CDR3 is CATSSGGTSYEQYF. The CDR3 region has the DNA TGTGCCACCAGCAGCGGAGGTACCTCCTACGAGCAGTACTTC.

The rearrangement links TRBV25-1 to TRBJ1-2; D may be TRBD1 (6 bases). Deletions cut 0 bases from V and 3 bases from J, with 11 bases between. The germline V gene has CDR1 MGHDK and CDR2 SYGVNS. The CDR3 loop spans 15 amino acids. The DNA of the CDR3 is TGTGCCAGCAGTGAATACGAGAACAGGGACTATGGCTACACCTTC. It yields the protein CASSEYENRDYGYTF.

The J gene is TRBJ1-1, the V gene TRBV7-8, with D perhaps matching TRBD1 (5 bases). The germline V and J ends were trimmed by 1 base and 7 bases, with 22 bases remaining between them. CDR3 length: 17 residues. Per germline, CDR1 SGHVS and CDR2 FQNEAQ. The CDR3 nucleotides are TGTGCCAGCAGCTTAGTTCTCCCTCGGGCAGGGTCGAATGAAGCTTTCTTT. It codes for CASSLVLPRAGSNEAFF.

The chain recombines TRBV9 with TRBJ2-1, with 8 nucleotides matching TRBD2. Germline assignment: CDR1 SGDLS and CDR2 YYNGEE. The CDR3 has 13 amino acids. Trimming removed 4 bases from V and 9 bases from J; junction bases left unmatched: 6. The CDR3 protein is CASSPREGLEQFF. The DNA for the CDR3 is TGTGCCAGCAGCCCCCGGGAGGGTCTTGAGCAGTTCTTC.

The chain recombines TRBV14 with TRBJ2-7; 9 nucleotides line up with TRBD1. Germline CDR1 SGHDN, CDR2 FVKESK. The V segment lost 5 bases and the J segment 6 bases; nucleotides outside the gene matches: 5. The CDR3 consists of 13 residues. As DNA, the CDR3 is TGTGCCAGCAGCGGACAGGGGCCGAGCGAGCAGTACTTC. Protein: CASSGQGPSEQYF.

The gene calls are TRBV10-3 and TRBJ2-1; TRBD1 matches at 7 bases. Per the germline V gene, CDR1 is ENHRY and CDR2 is SYGVKD. The CDR3 is 14 residues long. V shed 5 bases, J shed 5 bases, and the junction held 6 bases outside the gene matches. The CDR3 DNA reads TGTGCCATCAGTAAGACAGGGCTAGACAATGAGCAGTTCTTC. Residues: CAISKTGLDNEQFF.

The V gene is TRBV21-1, the J gene TRBJ1-1; the D call in the table, TRBD1, was not verified against the DNA. TRBV21-1 is reported as a pseudogene. The CDR3 spans 21 residues. CDR3 DNA: TGTGCCAGCAGCAAAGTACCCCGGGACAGGGGTCCCCCTTTTATGAACACTGAAGCTTTCTTT. This codes for CASSKVPRDRGPPFMNTEAFF.

The chain links TRBV7-2 to TRBJ1-5; no reliable D call. The CDR3 length is 16 residues. Germline V CDR1 and CDR2: SGHTA, FQGNSA. Trimming pared 5 bases from V and 0 bases from J, leaving 14 bases between. CDR3 DNA sequence: TGTGCCAGCAGCGCACGGCCGGGTTATAGCAATCAGCCCCAGCATTTT. The encoded protein is CASSARPGYSNQPQHF.

The chain recombines TRBV7-2 with TRBJ2-3, with 7 nucleotides matching TRBD2. The germline gives CDR1 SGHTA, CDR2 FQGNSA. The J segment lost 3 bases and the V segment lost 6 bases, leaving 3 bases of the junction unmatched. This CDR3 spans 13 amino acids. CDR3 amino acids: CASRNSGTDTQYF. CDR3 coding DNA: TGTGCCAGCAGAAATAGCGGGACAGATACGCAGTATTTT.

In this sample, this clone turned up a few times. CDR3 nucleotides: TGTGCCAGCAGCTGGGGACAGGGCACAGATACGCAGTATTTT. Translated: CASSWGQGTDTQYF. The gene calls are TRBV7-6 and TRBJ2-3; 8 bases are shared with TRBD1. V was pared by 4 bases and J by 1 base, with 1 base of the junction left unmatched. Germline CDR1 is SGHVS and CDR2 is FNYEAQ. The length of the CDR3 is 14 residues.

This clone was recorded only once. The rearrangement links TRBV4-3 to TRBJ2-5; possibly TRBD1 for D (5 bases). V was trimmed by 1 base and J by 3 bases, leaving 9 bases between them. CDR3 size: 14 residues. The germline CDR1 and CDR2 sequences are LGHNA and YSLEER. CDR3 sequence reads: CASSQAQGKETQYF. The CDR3, as DNA: TGCGCCAGCAGCCAAGCCCAGGGTAAAGAGACCCAGTACTTC.

The table lists this clone with a count of one. This CDR3 is CASSLRPGVYGYTF. The DNA of the CDR3 is TGTGCCAGCAGTTTAAGGCCAGGGGTCTATGGCTACACCTTC. This chain connects TRBV28 to TRBJ1-2; tentative D call: TRBD1 (6 bases). Germline V gives CDR1 MDHEN, CDR2 SYDVKM. The CDR3 is 14 amino acids. The V and J ends lost 2 bases and 4 bases respectively, with 11 bases between them.

The chain links TRBV2 to TRBJ2-4; 8 nucleotides line up with TRBD2. V was pared by 7 bases and J by 7 bases, with 18 bases of the junction left unmatched. CDR3 length equals 17 residues. Germline V CDR1 and CDR2: SNHLY, FYNNEI. The chain's CDR3 is CASTLGAGLALWNIQYF. The CDR3 DNA reads as TGTGCCAGCACTCTGGGGGCCGGACTAGCCCTCTGGAACATTCAGTACTTC.

This clone has more than one count but fewer than ten. The chain combines TRBV10-3 with TRBJ1-5; 7 positions agree with TRBD1. The CDR3 length is 14 residues. V lost 1 base, J lost 6 bases, and 3 bases stayed unmatched. The germline V gene encodes CDR1 ENHRY and CDR2 SYGVKD. The CDR3 DNA follows: TGTGCCATCAGTGAGTACAGGGGTGGTCAGCCCCAGCATTTT. The encoded protein is CAISEYRGGQPQHF.